This TCR beta chain emerged from a study of blood T cell repertoires in COVID-19. The CDR3 is made up of 13 amino acids. V dropped 0 bases and J dropped 3 bases, with 6 bases sitting between them. Germline V lookup: CDR1 MGHRA, CDR2 YSYEKL. Sequenced by immunoSEQ multiplex PCR; TCRdb stores in-frame clones only, minus some. The table lists some 300,000 clones, 88% of them singletons. The chain links TRBV4-1 to TRBJ2-7, with no clear D. The sequence was obtained from a young woman who had recovered from COVID-19. The specimen sequenced was peripheral blood. CDR3 amino acids: CASSQDPFYEQYF. The CDR3 nucleotides are TGCGCCAGCAGCCAAGATCCCTTCTACGAGCAGTACTTC.